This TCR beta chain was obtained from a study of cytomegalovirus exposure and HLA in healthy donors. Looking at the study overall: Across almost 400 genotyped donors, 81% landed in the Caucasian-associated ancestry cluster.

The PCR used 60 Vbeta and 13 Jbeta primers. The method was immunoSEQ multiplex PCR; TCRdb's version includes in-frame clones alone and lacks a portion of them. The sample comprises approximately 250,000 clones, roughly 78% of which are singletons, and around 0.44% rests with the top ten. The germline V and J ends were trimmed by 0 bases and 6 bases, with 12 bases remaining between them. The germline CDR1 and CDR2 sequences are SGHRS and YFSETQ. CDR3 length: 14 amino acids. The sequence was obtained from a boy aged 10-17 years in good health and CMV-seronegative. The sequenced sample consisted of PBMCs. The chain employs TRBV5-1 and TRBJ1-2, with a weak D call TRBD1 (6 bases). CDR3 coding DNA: TGCGCCAGCAGCTTGGATAACAGGGTTGATGGCTACACCTTC. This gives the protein CASSLDNRVDGYTF.